A single TCR beta chain is shown here with its context. Its antigen is not yet known. No base quality information exists; no much larger clone differs at one position. Cut back by 2 bases and 8 bases, the V and J ends lie 12 bases apart. The CDR1 and CDR2 encoded by the germline V gene (reference sequence) are SEHNR and FQNEAQ. Including cysteine and phenylalanine, the CDR3 has 13 amino acids. Solely the CDR3 DNA is kept, with 39 bases framed from the first base. Participants in the prospective study were aged about 18 to 100 years, lived in some 24 United States geographic areas, and enrolled through a virtual design. In the prospective study, participants were assigned to cohorts based on the clinical history participants reported in a screening survey and a study questionnaire. Recovered participants in ImmuneRACE Cohort 3 were defined as having two consecutive negative NP/OP PCR tests, clearance from a healthcare professional, or resolution of symptoms. Each participant in the prospective study had whole blood, serum and a nasopharyngeal or oropharyngeal swab collected by mobile phlebotomists. Participants in the prospective study had the option to provide additional blood draws and questionnaires over a roughly 2-month period. Before DNA extraction, blood samples from the prospective study were shipped at room temperature or frozen.

TCRbeta CDR3 regions were amplified from genomic DNA using the immunoSEQ Assay, a bias-controlled multiplex PCR. As for how the authors treated the data: The number of nucleated cells in each sample was estimated by amplification of reference gene primers within the assay. To quantify the absolute abundance of each unique TCRbeta CDR3 rearrangement, sequence reads were collapsed and filtered. Productive Simpson clonality was computed per sample as the square root of Simpson's diversity index over productive rearrangements. What TCRdb holds here is the immuneACCESS table cut down to in-frame rearrangements. Part of the clones is not present; checked against another copy, under half of the missing clones reflect an unresolved V gene, and the others are unexplained. V, J and clone size are those of that table, while D and trimming were read from the DNA. In this sample the table shows 250,000 to 350,000 clones, about 90% of which occur a single time. The top ten hold approximately 5% of the sample.

The sample originates from a study of blood T cell repertoires in COVID-19 (TCRdb year 2020). At the level of the whole study: Collaborator samples came from the United States, Italy and Spain and covered acute and convalescent phases of COVID-19. The repertoires were released in a freely available public database meant as a resource for research on the immune response to SARS-CoV-2. Deeply sampled blood TCRbeta repertoires from subjects exposed to, actively infected with, or recovered from COVID-19 were included in the dataset. The sample metadata nearly always contained a de-identified subject ID, COVID-19 status, age in years and sex. Samples were obtained from the ongoing ImmuneRACE study (first 160 participants) and from about 1,300 subjects provided by 6 global collaborators. The prospective study material was composed of cDNA or gDNA derived from T cells, B-cell-depleted T cells, or PBMCs. HLA class I and class II types, where available, came from metadata supplied by the sample provider rather than from assay-based typing. What the authors observed across the whole study: How much clinical and demographic metadata was included differed by source and by participant, and the metadata was provided uncurated.

This receptor chain uses TRBV7-9 and TRBJ1-2; TRBD1 could be the D gene, as 5 bases match. This TCR came from a woman aged 30 to 39 who had recovered from COVID-19. The sequenced sample was PBMCs or T cells enriched from blood (not recorded which). The bases read TGTGCCAGCAGCTTACAGGGTTGGGGAGGCTACACCTTC. Its coded protein is CASSLQGWGGYTF.